This T cell receptor (beta chain) was identified in a study of T cell responses to AZD1222 COVID-19 vaccine. Findings and caveats of the study: Spike-specific TCR breadth rose after two AZD1222 doses, and depth rose as well. Reportedly, nearly half the spike-specific TCRs target unmutated variant regions.

Assay: immunoSEQ multiplex PCR; the TCRdb copy retains only in-frame clones and omits some. The sample holds about 84,000 clones, around 85% seen once. On this clone itself: What it binds is unknown.

Germline CDR1 and CDR2: WNHNN and SYGVQD (reference sequence). V gave up 5 bases and J gave up 4 bases, with 14 bases separating them. The CDR3 has 15 residues. The material was peripheral blood, obtained 28 days after the second AZD1222 dose. The sequence came from an adult who received the AZD1222 COVID-19 vaccine. V is TRBV10-1 and J is TRBJ2-2; D ambiguous. The chain's CDR3 is CASSLSTTGTGELFF. The CDR3, as DNA: TGCGCCAGCAGTCTTTCAACGACCGGCACCGGGGAGCTGTTTTTT.